Listed here are 26 T cell receptor beta chains from one sample, sequenced in a study of CD8+CD57+ T cells in acquired aplastic anemia. The template used for profiling TCR beta VDJ and CDR3 was genomic DNA. TCRdb re-derived calls from the reads in MiXCR, one entry per CDR3 protein. Here the sample spans around 150,000 distinct CDR3 sequences, roughly 40% being singletons. What was sequenced was sorted CD4+, CD8+, or CD8+CD57+ T cells (not recorded which) from PBMCs. Receptors originate from a human donor in good health.

The genes are TRBV5-4 and TRBJ2-2; a weak D match, TRBD2 (5 bases). This CDR3 comprises 14 residues. Trimming cost V 6 bases and J 6 bases, with 15 bases left between them. Germline V gene data show CDR1 as SGHNT and CDR2 as YYREEE (reference sequence). The CDR3 reads CASNQDLGPGELFF. CDR3 DNA: TGTGCCAGCAACCAGGACTTGGGCCCCGGGGAGCTGTTTTTT.

This chain uses TRBV20-1 with TRBJ1-1, with D maybe TRBD1 (5 bases). Germline V lookup: CDR1 DFQATT, CDR2 SNEGSKA (reference sequence). This CDR3 comprises 15 residues. V was trimmed by 0 bases and J by 3 bases, leaving 14 bases between them. This CDR3 is CSARDRTRSYTEAFF. The CDR3 bases are TGCAGTGCTAGAGATCGGACAAGATCTTACACTGAAGCTTTCTTT.

Notes on this clonotype: The junction shows a germline mismatch at one end, possibly a read error. The chain links TRBV15 to TRBJ2-1, with unresolved D. The CDR3 has 16 amino acids. The germline V gene encodes CDR1 LNHNV and CDR2 YYDKDF (reference sequence). The DNA for the CDR3 is TGTGCCACCAGCAGCAGATCCTGGAGCTCCTGCAATGAGCAGTTCTTC. Residues: CATSSRSWSSCNEQFF.

A single count supports this clonotype. The rearrangement uses TRBV20-1 and TRBJ2-7; D is perhaps TRBD2 (6 bases). CDR1 is DFQATT and CDR2 is SNEGSKA in the germline V gene (reference sequence). CDR3 length: 10 amino acids. CDR3 sequence (DNA): TGCGGGGGACTCTCCTACGAGCAGTACTTC. It specifies CGGLSYEQYF.

This clonotype was recorded many times. The genes are TRBV29-1 and TRBJ2-3; D call uncertain. Germline-derived CDR1 and CDR2 are SQVTM and ANQGSEA. The germline V and J ends were trimmed by 4 bases and 0 bases, with 2 bases remaining between them. The CDR3 loop spans 11 amino acids. The CDR3, as DNA: TGCAGCGTTGCCAGCACAGATACGCAGTATTTT. This gives the protein CSVASTDTQYF.

This chain joins TRBV24-1 and TRBJ2-5; D could derive from TRBD1 or TRBD2 (5 bases each). The V gene lost 7 bases and the J gene lost 2 bases, with 19 bases spanning the gap. Germline values: CDR1 KGHDR, CDR2 SFDVKD. CDR3 length equals 16 residues. The chain's CDR3 is CATRLSSGTGQETQYF. As DNA, the CDR3 is TGTGCCACCAGATTATCCTCCGGGACCGGGCAAGAGACCCAGTACTTC.

CDR3 residues: CASSPLQTGGDEQFF. In DNA form, the CDR3 reads TGTGCCAGCAGCCCGTTGCAAACGGGAGGGGATGAGCAGTTCTTC. This chain joins TRBV2 and TRBJ2-1; 8 bases agree with TRBD2. Trimming removed 6 bases from V and 8 bases from J; junction bases left unmatched: 12. Germline loops: CDR1 SNHLY, CDR2 FYNNEI. The CDR3 is 15 residues long.

The V and J genes are TRBV2 and TRBJ1-2, with 9 positions matching TRBD1. J gave up 4 bases and V 5 bases, and 8 bases lay outside the gene matches. CDR1 is SNHLY, CDR2 FYNNEI, per germline. This CDR3 is 15 amino acids long. CDR3 protein: CASSSPGQGSYGYTF. In nucleotides, the CDR3 is TGTGCCAGCAGTTCCCCGGGACAGGGTAGCTATGGCTACACCTTC.

This clonotype has a count of ten or more. This sequence joins TRBV9 and TRBJ2-2; perhaps TRBD2 as D (6 bases). V lost 0 bases and J lost 0, with 18 bases in between. Germline CDR1 SGDLS, CDR2 YYNGEE. The length of the CDR3 is 19 residues. CDR3 coding DNA: TGTGCCAGCAGCGTAGCGCTGTCAGCGGGTCGGGCGAACACCGGGGAGCTGTTTTTT. Translating gives CASSVALSAGRANTGELFF. Looking up the rest from reference TRBV9 and TRBJ2-2 gives the full variable domain: DSGVTQTPKHLITATGQRVTLRCSPRSGDLSVYWYQQSLDQGLQFLIQYYNGEERAKGNILERFSAQQFPDLHSELNLSSLELGDSALYFCASSVALSAGRANTGELFFGEGSRLTVL.

This rearrangement joins TRBV6-1 to TRBJ2-3, with TRBD1 identical over 9 bases. CDR1 and CDR2 (germline): MNHNS, SASEGT. This CDR3 has 11 amino acids. Trimming removed 6 bases from V and 14 bases from J; junction bases left unmatched: 6. This CDR3 is CASSGDRVLYF. The CDR3 nucleotides read TGTGCCAGCAGCGGGGACAGGGTCTTGTATTTT.

The V call is TRBV24-1, the J call TRBJ2-2; no clear D. The CDR3 loop spans 14 amino acids. V dropped 5 bases and J dropped 3 bases, with 9 bases sitting between them. Germline V lookup: CDR1 KGHDR, CDR2 SFDVKD. CDR3 residues: CATSGPEHTGELFF. As DNA, the CDR3 is TGTGCCACCAGTGGTCCAGAACACACCGGGGAGCTGTTTTTT.

The V and J genes are TRBV19 and TRBJ2-1, with a possible D match to TRBD2 (7 bases). The germline V gene has CDR1 LNHDA and CDR2 SQIVND (reference sequence). This CDR3 comprises 14 residues. Trimming took 4 bases from V and 5 from J, leaving 12 bases between them. As DNA, the CDR3 is TGTGCCAGTAGTAAGGGGGGGTCGAACAATGAGCAGTTCTTC. This codes for CASSKGGSNNEQFF.

This chain joins TRBV6-1 and TRBJ2-2, with 10 bases that match TRBD2. V was clipped by 6 bases and J by 3 bases; unmatched bases: 7. The CDR3 spans 16 residues. From germline, CDR1 is MNHNS and CDR2 SASEGT. For the CDR3, the DNA is TGTGCCAGCAGAAACACAGCGGGAGGGCACACCGGGGAGCTGTTTTTT. As protein: CASRNTAGGHTGELFF.

The chain employs TRBV14 and TRBJ2-3; D not certain. The V end lost 2 bases, the J end lost 6 bases, and 15 bases lay between the germline ends. Germline-derived CDR1 and CDR2 are SGHDN and FVKESK. The CDR3 contains 15 residues. CDR3 sequence (DNA): TGTGCCAGCAGCCAAATATACTCCACGAGCGATACGCAGTATTTT. Translating gives CASSQIYSTSDTQYF.

In this sample, this clonotype turned up a few times. The chain has TRBV7-8 and TRBJ1-1, with 12 positions matching TRBD1. Trimming at V came to 3 bases and at J to 11 bases, leaving 4 bases not matched to a gene. CDR3 length equals 13 residues. Germline V gene sequence: CDR1 SGHVS, CDR2 FQNEAQ. The CDR3 loop is CASSLEGQGAAFF. The CDR3 DNA sequence: TGTGCCAGCAGCTTGGAGGGACAGGGGGCGGCTTTCTTT.

The V gene is TRBV5-6, the J gene TRBJ2-1, with unresolved D. Trimming removed 0 bases at V and 2 bases at J, with 12 bases between. CDR1 SGHDT and CDR2 YYEEEE come from the germline V gene. The CDR3 consists of 16 residues. The CDR3 nucleotides are TGTGCCAGCAGCTTGGGGCTCCGGGTTGCCTACAATGAGCAGTTCTTC. Amino acid sequence: CASSLGLRVAYNEQFF.

V is TRBV29-1 and J is TRBJ1-1, with D perhaps TRBD1 (6 bases). CDR3 length equals 13 residues. Per germline, CDR1 SQVTM and CDR2 ANQGSEA. V was shortened by 7 bases and J by 2 bases, with 14 bases between the two germline ends. The CDR3 region has the DNA TGCAGCGCCAATCCACAGGGAAACACTGAAGCTTTCTTT. Its protein is CSANPQGNTEAFF.

This clonotype was seen at least ten times. The chain has TRBV3-1 and TRBJ1-6, with D maybe TRBD1 (5 bases). The ends were cut back, 1 base at V and 7 bases at J, with 11 bases in the middle. The CDR3 length is 15 residues. Germline V lookup: CDR1 LGHDT, CDR2 YNNKEL (reference sequence). CDR3 residues: CASSQGQNHNSPLHF. The CDR3 DNA sequence: TGTGCCAGCAGCCAAGGACAGAACCACAATTCACCCCTCCACTTT.

Comments on this clonotype: A much larger clone lies a single base off, so this may be a read error. The chain combines TRBV12-3 or TRBV12-4 with TRBJ1-3, with D maybe TRBD1 (5 bases). CDR3 length equals 14 residues. Trimming stripped 5 bases from V and 8 bases from J, with 16 bases between. CDR3 loop: CASSPTGMSHTIYF. Written as DNA, the CDR3 is TGTGCCAGCAGTCCCACAGGAATGTCGCACACCATATATTTT.

Ten or more counts support this clonotype. The chain couples TRBV11-1 to TRBJ2-7; D unresolved. The CDR3 consists of 12 residues. Trimming left V 7 bases short and J 6 bases short, with 13 bases between. The germline gives CDR1 SGHAT, CDR2 FQDESV (reference sequence). The CDR3 reads CASTSSLSEQYF. DNA of the CDR3: TGTGCCAGCACCTCCTCCTTGAGCGAGCAGTACTTC.

At least ten counts were recorded for this clonotype. The chain has TRBV5-1 and TRBJ2-2, with 13 bases matching TRBD2. This CDR3 comprises 14 residues. Germline lookup yields CDR1 SGHRS and CDR2 YFSETQ. Trimming took 7 bases from V and 5 from J; bases not matched to a gene: 2. The CDR3 DNA follows: TGCGCCAGCCGACTAGCGGGAGGAACCGGGGAGCTGTTTTTT. This encodes CASRLAGGTGELFF.

This clonotype was detected many times. The J gene is TRBJ1-5, the V gene TRBV9; D perhaps matches TRBD1 (6 bases). V lost 2 bases and J 3 bases, leaving 9 bases between the germline ends. Looked up from germline, CDR1 is SGDLS and CDR2 is YYNGEE. CDR3 length equals 14 residues. The CDR3 spells CASSVGQPNQPQHF. The CDR3 nucleotides are TGTGCCAGCAGCGTCGGACAGCCCAATCAGCCCCAGCATTTT.

The rearrangement joins TRBV2 to TRBJ2-7; no clear D gene. V shed 6 bases and J shed 3 bases, with 9 bases lying between them. Per germline, CDR1 SNHLY and CDR2 FYNNEI. The CDR3 extends over 12 amino acids. The CDR3 here is CASSIPIYEQYF. The CDR3 DNA is TGTGCCAGCAGCATACCGATCTACGAGCAGTACTTC.

This clonotype was counted a few times. The V gene is TRBV18, the J gene TRBJ1-2; 8 bases line up with TRBD1. Germline V lookup: CDR1 KGHSH, CDR2 LQKENI. This CDR3 is 14 amino acids long. V lost 8 bases, J lost 8 bases, and 13 bases stayed unmatched. CDR3 region: CASTQRQGLEGYTF. CDR3 in DNA: TGTGCCAGCACTCAACGACAGGGGCTGGAGGGCTACACCTTC.

This chain connects TRBV30 to TRBJ1-5, with TRBD1 identical over 7 bases. CDR1 is GTSNPN and CDR2 is SVGIG in the germline V gene (reference sequence). This CDR3 region has 13 residues. J lost 5 bases, V lost 2 bases, and 3 bases had no gene match. The CDR3 DNA reads as TGTGCCTGGAGTACAGGGGTAGATCAGCCCCAGCATTTT. Amino acid sequence: CAWSTGVDQPQHF.

This clonotype was seen many times. The chain couples TRBV20-1 to TRBJ2-3; TRBD1 or TRBD2 may be the D gene (5 bases each). V was shortened by 6 bases and J by 2 bases, with 9 bases between the two germline ends. This CDR3 is built from 12 residues. Germline CDR1 and CDR2: DFQATT and SNEGSKA (reference sequence). DNA for the CDR3: TGCAGTGCGTCCGGGACCACAGATACGCAGTATTTT. It yields the protein CSASGTTDTQYF.